These T cell receptor beta chains were read from a single sample in a study of PD-1 blockade in classical Hodgkin lymphoma. Sequencing was performed with immunoSEQ multiplex PCR; in TCRdb, only in-frame clones are kept and a portion is missing. The sample consists of 50,000 or so clones, just under 75% of them appearing once. The sequenced sample was peripheral blood mononuclear cells (PBMCs), obtained before the second cycle of nivolumab. These receptor sequences come from a human donor with classical Hodgkin lymphoma. CDR3s include the opening cysteine and the closing phenylalanine or tryptophan. The order of the fields is clone size, V gene, J gene, CDR3 protein. Not every row has a clone size; where given, it reads once, few, many or a size class.

NA,TRBV2,TRBJ1-2,CASKEGFNYGYTF
NA,TRBV6-1,TRBJ2-7,CASTPSVGVYEQYF
many,TRBV28,TRBJ2-6,CASSLLLVGASGANVLTF
NA,TRBV25-1,TRBJ1-1,CASSGRGNRYGESFF
NA,TRBV10-3,TRBJ2-3,CATGTSGSTDTQYF
NA,TRBV28,TRBJ2-1,CATRSGGPYNEQFF
once,TRBV15,TRBJ2-3,CATKSGTNTQYF
NA,TRBV11-2,TRBJ2-3,CASSLGPSGAGDTQYF
NA,TRBV14,TRBJ2-5,CASSQVGGWNAKTQYF
NA,TRBV7-3,TRBJ2-1,CASRSVDNEQFF
few,TRBV5-8,TRBJ2-3,CASSQLAVSTDTQYF
NA,TRBV5-1,TRBJ2-3,CASSLAAPDTQYF
NA,TRBV30,TRBJ1-5,CAWSVSSGFQPQHF
NA,TRBV7-3,TRBJ2-1,CASSLRFPYNEQFF
many,TRBV30,TRBJ2-7,CAWSPTGTSGSYEQYF
NA,TRBV10-3,TRBJ1-1,CAISGGGGEAFF
NA,TRBV29-1,TRBJ2-1,CSGIRLAGDYNEQFF
once,TRBV28,TRBJ2-1,CASTWLSEQFF
NA,TRBV5-8,TRBJ2-7,CASSYTSGSAVYEQYF
NA,TRBV6-6,TRBJ1-2,CAITGTGGRGYTF
NA,TRBV19,TRBJ2-7,CASTLRGGGSVEQYF
NA,TRBV30,TRBJ1-1,CAWSGTVNTEAFF
NA,TRBV7-2,TRBJ2-5,CASSLLSGTKQETQYF
NA,TRBV30,TRBJ2-6,CAWSAGTGSSGANVLTF
NA,TRBV30,TRBJ2-7,CAWSPTDRVGLVAEQYF
NA,TRBV27,TRBJ1-5,CASSLRTGLNQPQHF
NA,TRBV5-5,TRBJ2-3,CASSFGGPDTQYF
NA,TRBV6-5,TRBJ1-5,CASSTPRGQPQHF
NA,TRBV5-4,TRBJ2-3,CASSPLAGGATDTQYF
NA,TRBV7-9,TRBJ1-1,CASSLSLNTEAFF
once,TRBV7-9,TRBJ1-1,CASSLGGPNTEAFF
NA,TRBV2,TRBJ2-7,CASQGASYEQYF